The next 10 T cell receptor beta chains were all read from a single sample in a study of blood T cells in healthy people across ages. With a J-beta primer mix and a sample-barcoded 5' primer, a second PCR ran about 7 to 12 cycles. TCRdb used MiXCR to reprocess the 5' RACE reads, holding one entry per CDR3 protein. The sample includes 790,000 or so distinct CDR3 sequences, more than 55% of them seen just once. Sequencing was done on a sample of blood. The receptor set was obtained from a man aged 35 to 55 in good health.

This clonotype was counted between two and nine times. The genes are TRBV6-2 or TRBV6-3 and TRBJ2-1; D is possibly TRBD2 (5 bases). The CDR3 extends over 13 amino acids. Germline lookup yields CDR1 MNHEY and CDR2 SVGEGT. Trimming stripped 9 bases from V and 0 bases from J, with 9 bases between. DNA of the CDR3: TGTGCCAGTGGGGAGAGCTCCTACAATGAGCAGTTCTTC. Protein sequence: CASGESSYNEQFF.

Details on this clonotype: At one end, the junction sequence differs from germline, possibly due to a read error. The V gene is TRBV27, the J gene TRBJ1-6; tentatively, D is TRBD1 (6 bases). This CDR3 spans 15 amino acids. Looked up from germline, CDR1 is MNHEY and CDR2 is SMNVEV (reference sequence). This chain's CDR3 is CASTSRTENNSPPHF. The DNA for the CDR3 is TGTGCCAGCACCTCTCGGACAGAAAATAATTCACCCCCCCACTTT.

As to this clonotype: Sequence at one end of the junction differs from germline and may be a read error. V and J are TRBV10-2 and TRBJ2-5; 7 bases are shared with TRBD1. Germline-derived CDR1 and CDR2 are WSHSY and SAAADI. The CDR3 length is 15 residues. The chain's CDR3 is CANSESRQGGETQYF. In nucleotides, the CDR3 is TGCGCCAACAGTGAGTCGAGACAGGGCGGGGAGACCCAGTACTTC.

This clonotype has more than one count but fewer than ten. In DNA form, the CDR3 reads TGCGCCAGCAGCCAAGGAAGGAGGGGAGATACGCAGTATTTT. Translating gives CASSQGRRGDTQYF. This chain joins TRBV4-3 and TRBJ2-3; the D gene is possibly TRBD2 (6 bases). The CDR3 has 14 amino acids. The V end was cut by 1 base, the J end by 5 bases, with 10 bases between. Germline V gene lookup returns CDR1 LGHNA and CDR2 YSLEER.

This clonotype was counted only a few times. This chain uses TRBV4-3 with TRBJ2-3, with D unresolved. This CDR3 comprises 16 residues. Trimming cost V 1 base and J 0 bases, with 11 bases left between them. CDR1 is LGHNA, CDR2 YSLEER, per germline. The CDR3: CASSQGSGHSTDTQYF. CDR3 DNA sequence: TGCGCCAGCAGCCAAGGGTCCGGGCATAGCACAGATACGCAGTATTTT.

The genes are TRBV28 and TRBJ2-7; the D is unclear. The CDR3 covers 13 residues. Deletions cut 11 bases from V and 3 bases from J, with 17 bases between. Germline CDR1 is MDHEN and CDR2 is SYDVKM. In DNA form, the CDR3 reads TGTGCCGTCACAACCAGACTGGACTACGAGCAGTACTTC. Translated, it gives CAVTTRLDYEQYF. The complete variable domain, with remaining parts taken from reference TRBV28 and TRBJ2-7, reads DVKVTQSSRYLVKRTGEKVFLECVQDMDHENMFWYRQDPGLGLRLIYFSYDVKMKEKGDIPEGYSVSREKKERFSLILESASTNQTSMYLCAVTTRLDYEQYFGPGTRLTVT.

The genes are TRBV6-6 and TRBJ1-4; possibly TRBD1 for D (6 bases). The length of the CDR3 is 14 residues. Per germline, CDR1 MNHNY and CDR2 SVGAGI (reference sequence). Trimming shortened V by 4 bases and J by 7 bases, and 13 bases separated the two germline ends. CDR3 sequence: CASSFPGGAEKLFF. In nucleotides, the CDR3 is TGTGCCAGCAGTTTCCCGGGGGGGGCTGAAAAACTGTTTTTT.

Only one count was recorded for this clonotype. In DNA form, the CDR3 reads TGTGCCAGCAGCCCATGGAGCGGGAGGGCCGACGAGCAGTACTTC. Protein product: CASSPWSGRADEQYF. This chain connects TRBV6-2 or TRBV6-3 to TRBJ2-7, with 10 bases fitting TRBD2. The germline V gene has CDR1 MNHEY and CDR2 SVGEGT. V shed 6 bases, J shed 5 bases, and the junction held 10 bases outside the gene matches. The CDR3 runs 15 residues.

The chain carries TRBV3-1 and TRBJ2-1; TRBD2 aligns across 8 bases. The DNA end is a closer match to TRBJ2-7, so the J assignment may be wrong. There are 17 residues in the CDR3. CDR1 LGHDT and CDR2 YNNKEL come from the germline V gene (reference sequence). CDR3 DNA: TGTGCCAGCAGCCATCGCGTCGGCGGGGGGCCCTACAATGAGCAGTACTTC. Protein product: CASSHRVGGGPYNEQYF.

The chain combines TRBV3-1 with TRBJ2-5, with 7 bases identical to TRBD1. The last part of the DNA fits TRBJ2-7 better; the J call may be wrong. The CDR3 contains 15 residues. Germline V lookup: CDR1 LGHDT, CDR2 YNNKEL (reference sequence). The CDR3 region is CASSQPRQGAYEQYF. The CDR3 DNA is TGTGCCAGCAGCCAGCCGAGACAGGGCGCCTACGAGCAGTACTTC.